Listed below are T cell receptor beta chains from one sample, sequenced in a study of T-cell reconstitution after alpha-beta-depleted transplantation in children. TCRdb reprocessed the PCR reads with MiXCR, giving one entry per CDR3 protein. The profile covers around 200,000 distinct CDR3 sequences, with 11% appearing a single time and over 25% taken by the ten largest. Material: PBMCs, obtained before TCRalphabeta/CD19-depleted stem cell transplant. Receptors originate from a child in the first two years of life with acute myeloid leukemia, due to receive a stem cell transplant. CDR3s include the opening cysteine and the closing phenylalanine or tryptophan. A D gene is named only where the DNA matches it firmly. Size is stated for part of the rows, as once, few or many counts, or as a class when the clone is expanded.

>TRBJ2-5|14|TRBV11-2|many|.
CASSLRRSQETQYF
TGTGCCAGCAGCTTAAGACGTTCCCAAGAGACCCAGTACTTC
>TRBJ2-7|13|TRBV5-1|many|.
CASSQGDFNEQYF
TGCGCCAGCAGCCAAGGGGATTTTAACGAGCAGTACTTC
>TRBJ1-4|14|TRBV10-3|many|TRBD1
CARNPGQPDEKLFF
TGTGCCAGGAATCCGGGACAGCCCGACGAAAAACTGTTTTTT
>TRBJ2-1|16|TRBV12-3/TRBV12-4|many|TRBD2
CASRFSGGRRGNEQFF
TGTGCCAGCAGGTTTTCTGGCGGGAGAAGAGGCAATGAGCAGTTCTTC
>TRBJ1-2|13|TRBV18|.|TRBD1
CASSPGTGPGSTF
TGTGCCAGCTCACCCGGGACAGGCCCTGGAAGCACCTTC
>TRBJ2-1|13|TRBV7-9|many|TRBD2
CASRELAGDEQFF
TGTGCCAGCAGGGAACTAGCGGGAGATGAGCAGTTCTTC
>TRBJ2-7|15|TRBV5-1|many|TRBD2
CASSALAGSSYEQYF
TGCGCCAGCAGCGCGCTAGCGGGTAGCTCCTACGAGCAGTACTTC
>TRBJ2-7|16|TRBV5-4|many|.
CASSLGGFTGSYEQYF
TGTGCCAGCAGCTTGGGCGGCTTTACGGGCTCCTACGAGCAGTACTTC
>TRBJ2-5|14|TRBV9|many|.
CASSVGPSQETQYF
TGTGCCAGCAGCGTAGGGCCATCACAAGAGACCCAGTACTTC
>TRBJ2-1|13|TRBV29-1|.|.
CSFPGDRFNEQFF
TGCAGCTTCCCCGGAGACAGATTCAATGAGCAGTTCTTC
>TRBJ2-3|16|TRBV12-3/TRBV12-4|many|TRBD2
CASSSSAGGSTDTQYF
TGTGCCAGCAGTTCGTCAGCGGGAGGGTCCACGGATACGCAGTATTTT
>TRBJ2-7|20|TRBV28|many|TRBD2
CASSSTLVGVGLADRYEQYF
TGTGCCAGCAGTTCCACCCTTGTAGGGGTGGGACTAGCGGACAGGTACGAGCAGTACTTC
>TRBJ2-3|16|TRBV5-1|many|.
CASRRTVGGDTDTQYF
TGCGCGAGCAGGAGGACTGTGGGCGGAGACACAGATACGCAGTATTTT
>TRBJ1-4|15|TRBV5-1|.|.
CASSPYRAANEKLFF
TGCGCCAGCAGCCCGTACAGGGCCGCTAATGAAAAACTGTTTTTT
>TRBJ1-3|15|TRBV7-9|.|.
CASSFEGGAGNTIYF
TGTGCCAGCAGCTTCGAGGGAGGTGCCGGAAACACCATATATTTT
>TRBJ2-1|16|TRBV3-1|many|TRBD2
CASSQRERGSWDEQFF
TGTGCCAGCAGCCAACGGGAGCGGGGATCTTGGGATGAGCAGTTCTTC
>TRBJ2-1|14|TRBV20-1|many|TRBD2
CSARDSGRASEQFF
TGCAGTGCTAGAGATAGCGGGAGGGCGAGTGAGCAGTTCTTC
>TRBJ2-7|13|TRBV7-2|many|.
CASSLKTGYEQYF
TGTGCCAGCAGCTTAAAGACGGGGTACGAGCAGTACTTC
>TRBJ1-5|14|TRBV15|many|TRBD1
CATSSTGGNQPQHF
TGTGCCACCAGCTCGACAGGGGGCAATCAGCCCCAGCATTTT
>TRBJ1-1|15|TRBV5-6|many|.
CASSLGPLENTEAFF
TGTGCCAGCAGCTTGGGACCGCTCGAGAACACTGAAGCTTTCTTT
>TRBJ1-4|13|TRBV20-1|many|.
CSASRQFNEKLFF
TGCAGTGCTAGTAGGCAGTTTAATGAAAAACTGTTTTTT
>TRBJ1-5|13|TRBV6-1|many|.
CASSKQVNQPQHF
TGTGCCAGCAGTAAACAGGTCAATCAGCCCCAGCATTTT
>TRBJ2-7|15|TRBV20-1|many|.
CSAISKRAPWDEQYF
TGCAGTGCTATCTCCAAGCGGGCCCCTTGGGACGAGCAGTACTTC
>TRBJ2-1|21|TRBV7-2|many|TRBD2
CASSLPGTSGRAKSSYNEQFF
TGTGCCAGCAGCTTACCCGGGACTAGCGGGAGGGCCAAAAGCTCCTACAATGAGCAGTTCTTC
>TRBJ1-1|13|TRBV5-1|many|.
CASSFISNTEAFF
TGCGCCAGCAGCTTTATATCGAACACTGAAGCTTTCTTT
>TRBJ1-6|13|TRBV28|many|.
CASSFLSNSPLHF
TGTGCCAGCAGTTTTCTGAGTAATTCACCCCTCCACTTT
>TRBJ2-7|14|TRBV27|many|.
CASSLWVSNYEQYF
TGTGCCAGCAGTTTATGGGTCAGTAACTACGAGCAGTACTTC
>TRBJ1-5|16|TRBV20-1|many|.
CSAPHSGFYSNQPQHF
TGCAGTGCCCCTCATTCCGGCTTTTATAGCAATCAGCCCCAGCATTTT
>TRBJ2-1|13|TRBV19|many|TRBD1
CASSPGTGRVRFF
TGTGCCAGTAGTCCCGGGACAGGGCGGGTAAGGTTCTTC
>TRBJ2-3|16|TRBV24-1|many|TRBD1
CATSDLKDRGVDTQYF
TGTGCCACCAGTGATTTGAAGGACAGGGGAGTAGATACGCAGTATTTT
>TRBJ2-5|15|TRBV10-3|few|TRBD1
CAIRPGQKIQETQYF
TGTGCCATCAGACCGGGACAGAAGATACAAGAGACCCAGTACTTC
>TRBJ2-1|14|TRBV25-1|many|.
CASIPGSSYNEQFF
TGTGCCAGCATCCCGGGGAGCTCCTACAATGAGCAGTTCTTC
>TRBJ1-1|13|TRBV20-1|many|.
CSASSYLFDAAFF
TGCAGTGCTTCGTCTTACCTTTTTGATGCCGCTTTCTTT
>TRBJ1-2|15|TRBV10-3|many|TRBD1
CATTTNRGRGYGYTF
TGTGCCACTACGACAAACAGGGGGCGCGGCTATGGCTACACCTTC
>TRBJ2-1|11|TRBV10-3|many|.
CAISERSEQFF
TGTGCCATCAGCGAAAGGAGTGAGCAGTTCTTC
>TRBJ2-7|14|TRBV7-9|few|.
CASSERRESYEQYF
TGTGCCAGCAGCGAACGTAGAGAATCCTACGAGCAGTACTTC
>TRBJ1-2|13|TRBV12-3/TRBV12-4|many|.
CASSLLGLGGYTF
TGTGCCAGCAGCCTTCTTGGGTTGGGTGGCTACACCTTC
>TRBJ1-5|15|TRBV5-1|many|.
CASSLEGFSNQPQHF
TGCGCCAGCAGCTTGGAAGGTTTTAGCAATCAGCCCCAGCATTTT
>TRBJ2-5|14|TRBV7-3|many|TRBD1
CASSLQGAGETQYF
TGTGCCAGCAGCCTACAGGGGGCAGGGGAGACCCAGTACTTC
>TRBJ2-5|15|TRBV15|many|.
CATSRDGAIQETQYF
TGTGCCACCAGCAGAGATGGGGCCATCCAAGAGACCCAGTACTTC
>TRBJ2-7|13|TRBV7-3|.|.
CASSQVQGHEQYF
TGTGCCAGCAGCCAAGTACAGGGTCACGAGCAGTACTTC
>TRBJ2-1|16|TRBV10-3|many|TRBD2
CAISGTLAGEYNEQFF
TGTGCCATCAGTGGGACACTAGCGGGGGAGTACAATGAGCAGTTCTTC
>TRBJ2-5|14|TRBV18|many|.
CASTRTEVGETQYF
TGTGCCAGCACCCGGACGGAAGTGGGGGAGACCCAGTACTTC
>TRBJ1-2|11|TRBV6-1|few|.
CASSDIKGYTF
TGTGCCAGCAGTGACATAAAAGGCTACACCTTC
>TRBJ1-4|15|TRBV18|few|.
CASSPLQGDWEKLFF
TGTGCCAGCTCACCTTTACAGGGCGATTGGGAAAAACTGTTTTTT
>TRBJ2-1|16|TRBV5-1|many|.
CASSPSSLGTLNEQFF
TGCGCCAGCAGCCCGTCGTCCCTAGGGACGCTCAATGAGCAGTTCTTC
>TRBJ2-5|19|TRBV11-1|few|TRBD2
CASSLGGPSGLAASETQYF
TGTGCCAGCAGCTTAGGGGGCCCATCGGGACTAGCGGCGTCAGAGACCCAGTACTTC
>TRBJ2-7|14|TRBV28|many|.
CASSLGQFPYEQYF
TGTGCCAGCAGTTTAGGACAGTTTCCCTACGAGCAGTACTTC
>TRBJ1-2|13|TRBV29-1|many|.
CSVEERQGGGYTF
TGCAGCGTTGAAGAACGGCAGGGAGGGGGCTACACCTTC
>TRBJ2-5|15|TRBV20-1|many|.
CSARGLAALGETQYF
TGCAGTGCTAGGGGATTAGCGGCCCTGGGAGAGACCCAGTACTTC
>TRBJ2-7|12|TRBV29-1|many|.
CSVDGAGPEQYF
TGCAGCGTTGATGGTGCTGGTCCCGAGCAGTACTTC